This TCR beta chain was retrieved from a study of blood T cell repertoires in COVID-19. The repertoire was sequenced with immunoSEQ multiplex PCR; TCRdb's copy has only in-frame clones and lacks some. The sample gives 130,000 to 150,000 clones, about four fifths of which show up once; about 3% is in the top ten. V was trimmed by 8 bases and J by 1 base, leaving 8 bases between them. The V gene's germline CDR1 is MNHEY and CDR2 SVGAGI. The CDR3 is made up of 12 amino acids. The origin of this receptor is an elderly woman with acute or convalescent COVID-19. The V call is TRBV6-5, the J call TRBJ1-1, with D unclear. Sequenced input: peripheral blood. The CDR3 reads CASSPGNTEAFF. CDR3 bases: TGTGCCAGCTCCCCGGGGAACACTGAAGCTTTCTTT.